A single sample gave rise to the 28 T cell receptor beta chains below, sequenced in a study of graft-versus-host responses after intestinal transplantation. Measured with immunoSEQ multiplex PCR; TCRdb has only the in-frame clones, and not every one. In the table there are tens of thousands of clones, roughly 91% of which are singletons. These receptors' targets are unknown. Here the sequenced sample was unstimulated CD4+ T cells sorted from spleen or lymph node cells, taken before transplant. The receptors here all came from a human donor who was the organ donor for an intestinal transplant.

The J gene is TRBJ2-7, the V gene TRBV25-1, with D possibly being TRBD1 (5 bases). Between the trimmed V and J ends, which lost 2 bases and 10 bases, there was a span of 9 bases. CDR3 length: 11 residues. CDR1 MGHDK and CDR2 SYGVNS come from the germline V gene. CDR3 region: CASSEAQAQYF. CDR3 DNA sequence: TGTGCCAGCAGTGAAGCACAGGCCCAGTACTTC.

The rearrangement uses TRBV14 and TRBJ2-1; the match to TRBD2 covers 9 bases. V dropped 1 base and J dropped 2; count of bases not matched to a gene: 3. CDR1 and CDR2 from the germline V gene are SGHDN and FVKESK. The CDR3 runs 16 residues. Here the CDR3 reads CASSQVAGAAYNEQFF. The CDR3, as DNA: TGTGCCAGCAGCCAAGTAGCGGGAGCGGCCTACAATGAGCAGTTCTTC.

J is TRBJ1-1 and V is TRBV1. TRBV1 is a listed pseudogene. CDR3 length: 10 residues. CDR3 protein: CTIQRTEAFF. CDR3 sequence (DNA): TGCACCATCCAGAGGACTGAAGCTTTCTTT.

The chain couples TRBV19 to TRBJ1-5; TRBD1 is a possible D gene (6 bases). In germline, CDR1 is LNHDA, CDR2 SQIVND (reference sequence). This CDR3 spans 14 amino acids. Trimming cost V 5 bases and J 0 bases, with 8 bases left between them. The CDR3, as DNA: TGTGCCAGTAGTCAGACAGGTAGCAATCAGCCCCAGCATTTT. Encoded protein: CASSQTGSNQPQHF.

The chain recombines TRBV4-2 with TRBJ2-5, with 8 bases identical to TRBD2. The V segment lost 2 bases and the J segment 2 bases; nucleotides outside the gene matches: 7. The CDR3 is made up of 16 amino acids. Germline CDR1 reads LGHNA; CDR2 reads YNFKEQ. CDR3 bases: TGTGCCAGCAGCCAAAGACCCGGGACTAGACAAGAGACCCAGTACTTC. Translation: CASSQRPGTRQETQYF.

V and J are TRBV4-3 and TRBJ2-1; a weak D match, TRBD1 (5 bases). CDR3 length equals 12 residues. Germline-derived CDR1 and CDR2 are LGHNA and YSLEER. Trimming took off 4 bases at V and 6 bases at J, with 7 bases between the two ends. The chain's CDR3 is CASSPTVNEQFF. The CDR3 DNA follows: TGCGCCAGCAGCCCGACAGTCAATGAGCAGTTCTTC.

V is TRBV18 and J is TRBJ2-3, with no clear D. Germline CDR1 reads KGHSH; CDR2 reads LQKENI. This CDR3 is 13 amino acids long. Trimming shortened V by 4 bases and J by 2 bases, and 7 bases separated the two germline ends. Here the CDR3 DNA reads TGTGCCAGCTCACGACACCTCACAGATACGCAGTATTTT. Protein sequence: CASSRHLTDTQYF. The complete variable domain, with remaining parts taken from reference TRBV18 and TRBJ2-3, reads NAGVMQNPRHLVRRRGQEARLRCSPMKGHSHVYWYRQLPEEGLKFMVYLQKENIIDESGMPKERFSAEFPKEGPSILRIQQVVRGDSAAYFCASSRHLTDTQYFGPGTRLTVL.

The chain links TRBV5-1 to TRBJ2-1; 12 bases map to TRBD2. Germline CDR1 and CDR2: SGHRS and YFSETQ. The CDR3 has 17 residues. V dropped 3 bases and J dropped 4; count of bases not matched to a gene: 8. CDR3: CASSSRLAGAEYNEQFF. CDR3 nucleotide sequence: TGCGCCAGCAGCTCACGACTAGCGGGAGCTGAGTACAATGAGCAGTTCTTC.

V and J are TRBV14 and TRBJ1-1; D is perhaps TRBD1 (5 bases). V dropped 2 bases and J dropped 3 bases, with 7 bases sitting between them. Germline V gives CDR1 SGHDN, CDR2 FVKESK. This CDR3 comprises 13 residues. The chain's CDR3 is CASSQWGDTEAFF. The CDR3 nucleotides read TGTGCCAGCAGCCAATGGGGGGACACTGAAGCTTTCTTT.

The rearrangement uses TRBV5-1 and TRBJ2-2, with 9 bases lining up with TRBD2. The CDR3 extends over 16 amino acids. With V trimmed by 0 bases and J by 1 base, 1 base remained unmatched. Germline CDR1 SGHRS, CDR2 YFSETQ. The CDR3 DNA follows: TGCGCCAGCAGCTTGGGACTAGCGGTGAACACCGGGGAGCTGTTTTTT. Translating it yields CASSLGLAVNTGELFF.

The V gene is TRBV18, the J gene TRBJ2-7; 8 positions agree with TRBD2. The CDR3 covers 17 residues. V was pared by 0 bases and J by 4 bases, with 11 bases of the junction left unmatched. Germline values: CDR1 KGHSH, CDR2 LQKENI. CDR3 sequence reads: CASSPPRLQREPYEQYF. In nucleotides, the CDR3 is TGTGCCAGCTCACCACCGAGGCTACAGCGGGAGCCTTACGAGCAGTACTTC.

V gene TRBV5-6 combines with J gene TRBJ2-2; D not resolved. CDR3 length: 17 residues. Germline CDR1 and CDR2: SGHDT and YYEEEE. V dropped 1 base and J dropped 5 bases, with 18 bases sitting between them. This CDR3 reads CASSLLIGPWVTGELFF. CDR3 nucleotide sequence: TGTGCCAGCAGCTTGTTAATCGGGCCTTGGGTTACCGGGGAGCTGTTTTTT.

The chain is built from TRBV30 and TRBJ1-2; D is unresolved. The CDR3 length is 11 residues. The V end was cut by 2 bases, the J end by 4 bases, with 5 bases between. CDR1 is GTSNPN, CDR2 SVGIG, per germline (reference sequence). CDR3 bases: TGTGCCTGGAGTTGGGGCTATGGCTACACCTTC. Translating gives CAWSWGYGYTF.

V is TRBV6-5 and J is TRBJ1-6; D is possibly TRBD1 (6 bases). The germline V gene has CDR1 MNHEY and CDR2 SVGAGI. V gave up 8 bases and J gave up 7 bases, with 9 bases separating them. CDR3 length: 12 amino acids. CDR3 DNA: TGTGCCAGCCACAGGGACAATTCACCCCTCCACTTT. This sequence encodes CASHRDNSPLHF.

The V call is TRBV9, the J call TRBJ2-6; TRBD1 aligns across 9 bases. CDR3 length: 17 amino acids. Germline CDR1 reads SGDLS; CDR2 reads YYNGEE. With 2 bases clipped from V and 2 bases from J, the junction kept 5 bases outside the gene matches. This chain's CDR3 is CASSVGTGLAGANVLTF. CDR3 bases: TGTGCCAGCAGCGTCGGGACAGGGCTCGCTGGGGCCAACGTCCTGACTTTC. Together with reference TRBV9 and TRBJ2-6, the CDR3 gives the full variable domain: DSGVTQTPKHLITATGQRVTLRCSPRSGDLSVYWYQQSLDQGLQFLIQYYNGEERAKGNILERFSAQQFPDLHSELNLSSLELGDSALYFCASSVGTGLAGANVLTFGAGSRLTVL.

The chain carries TRBV7-9 and TRBJ2-1; the D gene is possibly TRBD2 (5 bases). This CDR3 is built from 16 residues. The V gene's germline CDR1 is SEHNR and CDR2 FQNEAQ (reference sequence). Trimming left V 2 bases short and J 2 bases short, with 13 bases between. CDR3 sequence: CASSLLEGVTYNEQFF. In nucleotides, the CDR3 is TGTGCCAGCAGCTTACTCGAGGGAGTCACCTACAATGAGCAGTTCTTC. The full variable domain, rest sourced from reference TRBV7-9 and TRBJ2-1, is DTGVSQNPRHKITKRGQNVTFRCDPISEHNRLYWYRQTLGQGPEFLTYFQNEAQLEKSRLLSDRFSAERPKGSFSTLEIQRTEQGDSAMYLCASSLLEGVTYNEQFFGPGTRLTVL.

The gene calls are TRBV2 and TRBJ2-5; D is possibly TRBD2 (5 bases). V lost 2 bases and J 5 bases, leaving 6 bases between the germline ends. Germline assignment: CDR1 SNHLY and CDR2 FYNNEI. This CDR3 region has 12 residues. CDR3 protein: CASSELAETQYF. The DNA for the CDR3 is TGTGCCAGCAGTGAATTAGCGGAGACCCAGTACTTC.

This clone was found once. V gene TRBV11-3 combines with J gene TRBJ2-1, with TRBD2 identical over 7 bases. V lost 5 bases, J lost 0 bases, and 4 bases stayed unmatched. Germline V gives CDR1 SGHNT, CDR2 YENEEA. This CDR3 has 15 residues. For the CDR3, the DNA is TGTGCCAGCAGCCCGCGGGAGAGCTCCTACAATGAGCAGTTCTTC. Protein product: CASSPRESSYNEQFF.

DNA of the CDR3: TGTGCCAGCAGCTTAGGCTCCTACGAGCAGTACTTC. It translates to CASSLGSYEQYF. The chain joins TRBV7-9 to TRBJ2-5; D unresolved. The J call may be in error: the DNA end matches TRBJ2-7 better. Germline V gene lookup returns CDR1 SEHNR and CDR2 FQNEAQ (reference sequence). This CDR3 is built from 12 residues.

This chain uses TRBV21-1 with TRBJ1-1; the table names TRBD1, a call not compared with the DNA. TRBV21-1 is tagged as a pseudogene. There are 14 residues in the CDR3. The CDR3 loop is CASLYFQGETEAFF. The DNA for the CDR3 is TGTGCCAGCTTATACTTTCAGGGGGAGACTGAAGCTTTCTTT.

The genes are TRBV7-6 and TRBJ2-1; 16 nucleotides align to TRBD2. The CDR3 is made up of 22 amino acids. Germline assignment: CDR1 SGHVS and CDR2 FNYEAQ. V lost 1 base, J lost 0 bases, and 12 bases stayed unmatched. CDR3 coding DNA: TGTGCCAGCAGCTTAGTTTTTGGGGGGACTAGCGGGAGGGGAAGCTCCTACAATGAGCAGTTCTTC. Encoded protein: CASSLVFGGTSGRGSSYNEQFF.

The CDR3 spells CASSQTLTEQQYF. The CDR3 nucleotides read TGTGCCAGCTCACAAACCTTGACAGAGCAGCAGTACTTC. The rearrangement uses TRBV18 and TRBJ2-5, with D maybe TRBD1 (5 bases). The germline CDR1 and CDR2 sequences are KGHSH and LQKENI. The length of the CDR3 is 13 residues. V was trimmed by 4 bases and J by 11 bases, leaving 17 bases between them.

This chain connects TRBV4-1 to TRBJ1-2, with D possibly being TRBD1 (5 bases). The CDR3 spans 13 residues. Germline CDR1 MGHRA, CDR2 YSYEKL. Trimming removed 0 bases from V and 3 bases from J, with 5 bases in between. CDR3 residues: CASSQDRDYGYTF. In DNA, the CDR3 is TGCGCCAGCAGCCAAGACAGGGACTATGGCTACACCTTC.

A single count supports this clone. The chain has TRBV4-3 and TRBJ2-1; 7 positions agree with TRBD1. CDR3 length: 13 residues. The V segment lost 3 bases and the J segment 7 bases; nucleotides outside the gene matches: 3. Germline assignment: CDR1 LGHNA and CDR2 YSLEER. DNA for the CDR3: TGCGCCAGCAGCCAGGGACAGTGGAATGAGCAGTTCTTC. It yields the protein CASSQGQWNEQFF.

This chain uses TRBV11-2 with TRBJ2-2; 7 positions agree with TRBD2. The CDR3 is 16 residues long. CDR1 and CDR2 (germline): SGHAT, FQNNGV. V lost 3 bases and J lost 5; bases outside the gene matches: 9. CDR3 loop: CASSFRGRIGTGELFF. The CDR3 bases are TGTGCCAGCAGCTTCCGCGGGAGAATCGGAACCGGGGAGCTGTTTTTT.

The chain employs TRBV27 and TRBJ2-7, with 8 bases matching TRBD1. CDR1 is MNHEY, CDR2 SMNVEV, per germline (reference sequence). J was trimmed by 5 bases and V by 3 bases; bases with no gene match: 6. This CDR3 is 14 amino acids long. As DNA, the CDR3 is TGTGCCAGCAGTTTCCTGGACAGGGCCCACGAGCAGTACTTC. Translation gives CASSFLDRAHEQYF.

The chain carries TRBV7-3 and TRBJ1-1; D is uncertain. CDR3 length: 14 amino acids. The V gene lost 2 bases and the J gene lost 2 bases, with 9 bases spanning the gap. Germline lookup yields CDR1 SGHTA and CDR2 FQGTGA. The CDR3 reads CASSLYPSNTEAFF. The CDR3 DNA sequence: TGTGCCAGCAGCTTATATCCGAGCAACACTGAAGCTTTCTTT.

The V and J genes are TRBV28 and TRBJ2-7, with a tentative D call TRBD2 (8 bases). Trimming removed 6 bases at V and 0 bases at J, with 30 bases between. From germline, CDR1 is MDHEN and CDR2 SYDVKM. The CDR3 runs to 20 residues. The CDR3 DNA sequence: TGTGCCAGCAGCCTTAATCCCGGGACAGTCGGACTAGCAAGCTCCTACGAGCAGTACTTC. Translated, it gives CASSLNPGTVGLASSYEQYF.